This passage covers 5 T cell receptor beta chains from one sample sequenced in a study of OX40 agonist ivuxolimab in advanced cancers. TCRdb's table, derived via immunoSEQ multiplex PCR, lists solely in-frame clones and lacks some. The sample includes around 19,000 clones, roughly 87% of them seen just once. The material was CD4+ or CD8+ T cells sorted from blood, obtained in a trial of the OX40 agonist ivuxolimab. These receptors all come from an adult with an advanced solid tumor such as melanoma, head and neck, liver or kidney cancer.

There are a few counts of this clone. The chain links TRBV6-4 to TRBJ2-3; D may be TRBD1 (6 bases). The V gene's germline CDR1 is MRHNA and CDR2 SNTAGT. The CDR3 consists of 15 residues. Trimming removed 4 bases from V and 0 bases from J, with 11 bases in between. This CDR3 is CASSVGQSSTDTQYF. The CDR3 DNA reads as TGTGCCAGCAGTGTCGGACAGTCTAGCACAGATACGCAGTATTTT.

The chain joins TRBV5-1 to TRBJ1-3; 7 bases match TRBD1. The CDR3 is made up of 18 amino acids. V was pared by 4 bases and J by 0 bases, with 13 bases of the junction left unmatched. Germline CDR1 SGHRS, CDR2 YFSETQ. DNA for the CDR3: TGCGCCAGCAGCCCACTACGGACAGGCAAGACCTCTGGAAACACCATATATTTT. Translated: CASSPLRTGKTSGNTIYF.

This clone was counted only a few times. V usage is TRBV7-6 and J usage is TRBJ1-4, with D possibly matching TRBD1 (5 bases). In germline, CDR1 is SGHVS, CDR2 FNYEAQ. Between the trimmed V and J ends, which lost 4 bases and 3 bases, there was a span of 21 bases. The CDR3 has 18 amino acids. CDR3 sequence: CASSSDLGAGEANEKLFF. In nucleotides, the CDR3 is TGTGCCAGCAGCTCAGACTTAGGAGCGGGGGAGGCTAATGAAAAACTGTTTTTT.

The rearrangement joins TRBV5-1 to TRBJ2-2; no firm D call. V was clipped by 2 bases and J by 4 bases, with 6 bases between them. The CDR3 totals 13 residues. Germline V gene lookup returns CDR1 SGHRS and CDR2 YFSETQ. The CDR3 DNA follows: TGCGCCAGCAGCTTACCAAGCACCGGGGAGCTGTTTTTT. It is translated as CASSLPSTGELFF.

The chain combines TRBV25-1 with TRBJ1-5; possible D gene TRBD1, 5 bases. Germline V CDR1 and CDR2: MGHDK, SYGVNS. V lost 4 bases, J lost 4 bases, and 14 bases lay in between. This CDR3 comprises 15 residues. This chain's CDR3 is CASSGNRDGNQPQHF. CDR3 sequence (DNA): TGTGCCAGCAGTGGCAATCGGGACGGAAATCAGCCCCAGCATTTT.